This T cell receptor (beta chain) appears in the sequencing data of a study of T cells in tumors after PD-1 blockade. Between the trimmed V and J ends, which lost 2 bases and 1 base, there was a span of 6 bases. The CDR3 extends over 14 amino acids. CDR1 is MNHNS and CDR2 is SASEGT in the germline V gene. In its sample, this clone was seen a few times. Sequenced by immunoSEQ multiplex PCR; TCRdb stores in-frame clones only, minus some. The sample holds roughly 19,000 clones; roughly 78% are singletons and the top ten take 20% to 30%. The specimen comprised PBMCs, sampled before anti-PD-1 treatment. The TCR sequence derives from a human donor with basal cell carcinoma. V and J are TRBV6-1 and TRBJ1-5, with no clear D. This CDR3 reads CASSEMWSNQPQHF. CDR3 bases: TGTGCCAGCAGTGAAATGTGGAGCAATCAGCCCCAGCATTTT.